The clone carrying this T cell receptor beta chain is medium-sized (0.01 to 0.1%). Its antigen remains unidentified. This sample is part of a study of T cells in localized non-small cell lung cancer. The CDR3 has 14 amino acids. The V and J ends lost 7 bases and 0 bases, in that order; junction bases with no gene match: 5. CDR1 and CDR2 (germline): MDHEN, SYDVKM. The table came from immunoSEQ multiplex PCR; TCRdb's copy has only in-frame clones and leaves some out. The repertoire has just under 1,000 clones, over 20% of them found once; the top ten carry about a fifth. Study-wide results and caveats: Heterogeneity within the tumor remains possible, as just one region underwent sequencing.

Sequencing used normal lung tissue next to the tumor, obtained before any cancer treatment. This chain joins TRBV28 and TRBJ1-2, with TRBD1 matching over 7 bases. The receptor's source is a woman aged 40 to 75 with stage III lung adenocarcinoma. The CDR3 region is CASTWDRPNYGYTF. The CDR3 nucleotides read TGTGCCAGCACCTGGGACAGACCTAACTATGGCTACACCTTC.